Presented here are 3 T cell receptor beta chains from one specimen sequenced in a study of a mutant IDH1 vaccine in newly diagnosed glioma. Time point described: week 47, end of study. Vaccination used 300 ug of mutant IDH1 20-mer peptide per dose, with topical imiquimod. Their recognized antigens are unknown. The table came from immunoSEQ multiplex PCR; TCRdb's copy has only in-frame clones and leaves some out. The data show tens of thousands of clones, with more than 80% seen just once and roughly 5.2% held by the top ten. Material: PBMCs, obtained from a glioma patient whose treatment included an IDH1 peptide vaccine. The origin of the receptors is a man in his forties with glioma.

V usage is TRBV19 and J usage is TRBJ1-5, with 8 bases matching TRBD1. Germline CDR1 and CDR2: LNHDA and SQIVND (reference sequence). The CDR3 is 16 amino acids. V lost 6 bases, J lost 1 base, and 8 bases stayed unmatched. CDR3 residues: CASRTSDRGSNQPQHF. CDR3 in DNA: TGTGCCAGTAGGACCTCAGACAGGGGAAGCAATCAGCCCCAGCATTTT. Full variable domain (rest looked up from reference TRBV19 and TRBJ1-5): DGGITQSPKYLFRKEGQNVTLSCEQNLNHDAMYWYRQDPGQGLRLIYYSQIVNDFQKGDIAEGYSVSREKKESFPLTVTSAQKNPTAFYLCASRTSDRGSNQPQHFGDGTRLSIL.

The J gene is TRBJ2-7, the V gene TRBV5-1; 7 nucleotides align to TRBD1. CDR1 and CDR2 from the germline V gene are SGHRS and YFSETQ. J gave up 5 bases and V 2 bases, and 1 base lay outside the gene matches. This CDR3 contains 12 residues. The DNA for the CDR3 is TGCGCCAGCAGCTTAAGGGGGCACGAGCAGTACTTC. It translates to CASSLRGHEQYF.

The rearrangement links TRBV15 to TRBJ2-2; 7 nucleotides align to TRBD1. The CDR3 sequence is 19 residues long. Germline values: CDR1 LNHNV, CDR2 YYDKDF (reference sequence). The V gene end was trimmed by 5 bases and the J gene end by 4 bases; junction bases not matched to a gene: 19. The DNA of the CDR3 is TGTGCCACCAGCCTCCACAAAAAGACAGGGAACCAGGGCACCGGGGAGCTGTTTTTT. Translating gives CATSLHKKTGNQGTGELFF.